This T cell receptor beta chain comes out of a study of cytomegalovirus exposure and HLA in healthy donors. This CDR3 spans 16 amino acids. Trimming cost V 4 bases and J 1 base; bases outside gene matches: 8. Germline V gene lookup returns CDR1 MNHNY and CDR2 SVGAGI (reference sequence). In this sample, this clone turned up a few times. Use of 60 Vbeta and 13 Jbeta primers characterized the PCR. The assay was immunoSEQ multiplex PCR, and TCRdb's table has in-frame clones only and misses some. The repertoire consists of 100,000 to 150,000 clones, with approximately 80% occurring once and the leading ten covering roughly 1.9%.

The sample consisted of PBMCs. This rearrangement joins TRBV6-6 to TRBJ2-7; 9 bases align to TRBD1. This receptor was identified in a woman in her 40s in good health and CMV-seronegative. DNA of the CDR3: TGTGCCAGCAGTTCCCCCGGGACAGGGAGGTCCTACGAGCAGTACTTC. Amino acids: CASSSPGTGRSYEQYF.